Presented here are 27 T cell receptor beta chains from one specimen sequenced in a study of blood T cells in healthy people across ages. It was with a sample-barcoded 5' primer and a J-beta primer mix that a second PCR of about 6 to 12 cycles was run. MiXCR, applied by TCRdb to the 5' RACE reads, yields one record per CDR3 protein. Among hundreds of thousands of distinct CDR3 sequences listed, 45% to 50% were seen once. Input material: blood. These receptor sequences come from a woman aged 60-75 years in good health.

Here the CDR3 DNA reads TGTGCCATCCGCGAGGGTGGGTCCGAGCAGTACTTC. Translating it yields CAIREGGSEQYF. V gene TRBV10-3 combines with J gene TRBJ2-7, with D possibly matching TRBD2 (5 bases). V gave up 8 bases and J gave up 6 bases, with 14 bases separating them. This CDR3 has 12 amino acids. Germline CDR1 and CDR2: ENHRY and SYGVKD.

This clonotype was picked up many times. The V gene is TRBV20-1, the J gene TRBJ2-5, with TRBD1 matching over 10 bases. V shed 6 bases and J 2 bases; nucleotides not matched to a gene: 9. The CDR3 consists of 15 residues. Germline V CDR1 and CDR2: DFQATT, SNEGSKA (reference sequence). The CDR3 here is CSAAPRTGGQETQYF. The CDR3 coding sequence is TGCAGTGCCGCACCCCGGACAGGGGGGCAAGAGACCCAGTACTTC.

CDR3 amino acids: CASRQEGGYTF. The CDR3 bases are TGTGCCAGCAGACAAGAGGGAGGCTACACCTTC. V gene TRBV28 combines with J gene TRBJ1-2; no clear D gene. The CDR3 runs to 11 residues. Germline V gene lookup returns CDR1 MDHEN and CDR2 SYDVKM. V lost 6 bases and J lost 8, with 10 bases in between.

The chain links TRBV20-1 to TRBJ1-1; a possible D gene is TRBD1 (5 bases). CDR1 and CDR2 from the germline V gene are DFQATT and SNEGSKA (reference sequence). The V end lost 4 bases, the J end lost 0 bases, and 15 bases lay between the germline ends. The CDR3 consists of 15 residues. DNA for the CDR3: TGCAGTGCTAATGGTCCTCGACAGATGAACACTGAAGCTTTCTTT. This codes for CSANGPRQMNTEAFF.

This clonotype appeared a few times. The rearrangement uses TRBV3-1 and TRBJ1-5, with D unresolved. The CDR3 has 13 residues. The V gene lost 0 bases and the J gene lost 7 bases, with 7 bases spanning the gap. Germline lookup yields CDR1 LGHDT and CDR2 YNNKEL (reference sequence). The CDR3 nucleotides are TGTGCCAGCAGCCAAGATGAGAGGCAGCCCCAGCATTTT. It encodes CASSQDERQPQHF.

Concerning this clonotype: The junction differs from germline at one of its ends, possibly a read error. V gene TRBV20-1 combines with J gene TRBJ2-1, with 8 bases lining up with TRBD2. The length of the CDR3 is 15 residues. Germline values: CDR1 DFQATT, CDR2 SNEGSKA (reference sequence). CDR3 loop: CSAGLSGSPYNEQFF. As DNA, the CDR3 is TGCAGTGCTGGTCTGAGCGGGAGTCCCTACAACGAGCAGTTCTTC.

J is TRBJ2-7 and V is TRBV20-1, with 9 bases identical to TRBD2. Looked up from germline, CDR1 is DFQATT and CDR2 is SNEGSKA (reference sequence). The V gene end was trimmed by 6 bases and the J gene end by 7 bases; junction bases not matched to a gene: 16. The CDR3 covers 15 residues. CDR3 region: CSAPGAGGIYNEQYF. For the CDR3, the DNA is TGCAGTGCCCCGGGGGCGGGAGGGATCTACAATGAGCAGTACTTC.

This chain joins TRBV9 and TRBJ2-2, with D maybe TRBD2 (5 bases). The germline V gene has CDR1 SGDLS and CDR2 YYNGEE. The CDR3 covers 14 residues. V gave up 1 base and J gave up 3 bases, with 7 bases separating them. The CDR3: CASSVSSYTGELFF. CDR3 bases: TGTGCCAGCAGCGTATCTAGCTACACCGGGGAGCTGTTTTTT. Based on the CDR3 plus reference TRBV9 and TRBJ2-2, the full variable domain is DSGVTQTPKHLITATGQRVTLRCSPRSGDLSVYWYQQSLDQGLQFLIQYYNGEERAKGNILERFSAQQFPDLHSELNLSSLELGDSALYFCASSVSSYTGELFFGEGSRLTVL.

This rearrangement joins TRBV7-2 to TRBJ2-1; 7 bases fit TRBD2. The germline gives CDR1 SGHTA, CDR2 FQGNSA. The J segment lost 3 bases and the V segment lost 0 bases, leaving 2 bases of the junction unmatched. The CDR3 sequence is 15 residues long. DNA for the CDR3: TGTGCCAGCAGCTTAGCCGGGACTATCTACAATGAGCAGTTCTTC. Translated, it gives CASSLAGTIYNEQFF. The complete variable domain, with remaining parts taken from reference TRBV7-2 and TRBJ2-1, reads GAGVSQSPSNKVTEKGKDVELRCDPISGHTALYWYRQSLGQGLEFLIYFQGNSAPDKSGLPSDRFSAERTGGSVSTLTIQRTQQEDSAVYLCASSLAGTIYNEQFFGPGTRLTVL.

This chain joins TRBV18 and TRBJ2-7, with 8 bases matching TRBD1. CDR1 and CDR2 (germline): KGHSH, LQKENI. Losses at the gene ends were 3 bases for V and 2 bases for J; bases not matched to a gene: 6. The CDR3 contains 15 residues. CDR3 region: CASSPPGTGPYEQYF. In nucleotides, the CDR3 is TGTGCCAGCTCACCTCCCGGGACAGGTCCCTACGAGCAGTACTTC.

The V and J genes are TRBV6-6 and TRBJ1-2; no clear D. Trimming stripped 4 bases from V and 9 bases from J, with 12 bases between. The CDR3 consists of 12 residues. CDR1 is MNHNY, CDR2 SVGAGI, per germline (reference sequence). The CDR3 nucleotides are TGTGCCAGCAGTTCCTGGACGGCGAGCTACACCTTC. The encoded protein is CASSSWTASYTF.

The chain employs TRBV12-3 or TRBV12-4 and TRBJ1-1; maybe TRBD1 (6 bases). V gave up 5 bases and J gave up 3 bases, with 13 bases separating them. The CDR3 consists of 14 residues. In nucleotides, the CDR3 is TGTGCCAGCAGTCCTAACAGGGTATACACTGAAGCTTTCTTT. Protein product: CASSPNRVYTEAFF.

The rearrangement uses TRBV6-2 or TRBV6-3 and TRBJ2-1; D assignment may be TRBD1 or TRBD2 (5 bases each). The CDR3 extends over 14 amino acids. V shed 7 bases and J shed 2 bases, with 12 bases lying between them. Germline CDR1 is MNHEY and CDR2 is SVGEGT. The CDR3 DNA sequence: TGTGCCAGCACTTGGGGGAGCCCCTACAATGAGCAGTTCTTC. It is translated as CASTWGSPYNEQFF.

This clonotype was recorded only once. The DNA of the CDR3 is TGTGCCAGCTCACCATACGATCCGCTAATGAACACTGAAGCTTTCTTT. Its translation: CASSPYDPLMNTEAFF. The rearrangement links TRBV18 to TRBJ1-1; D unresolved. Germline V CDR1 and CDR2: KGHSH, LQKENI. V dropped 2 bases and J dropped 0 bases, with 13 bases sitting between them. The CDR3 length is 16 residues.

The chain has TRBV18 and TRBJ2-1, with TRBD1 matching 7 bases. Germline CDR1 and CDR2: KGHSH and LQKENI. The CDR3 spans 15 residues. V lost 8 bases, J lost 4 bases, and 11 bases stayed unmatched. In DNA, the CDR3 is TGTGCCAGCACGGAACGACAGGGCTCTTACAATGAGCAGTTCTTC. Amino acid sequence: CASTERQGSYNEQFF.

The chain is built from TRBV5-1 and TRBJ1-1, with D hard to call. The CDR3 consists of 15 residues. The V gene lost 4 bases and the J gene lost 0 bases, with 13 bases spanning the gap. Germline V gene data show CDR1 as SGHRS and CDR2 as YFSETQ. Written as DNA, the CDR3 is TGCGCCAGCAGCCGCGTTCCGGACTTGAACACTGAAGCTTTCTTT. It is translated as CASSRVPDLNTEAFF.

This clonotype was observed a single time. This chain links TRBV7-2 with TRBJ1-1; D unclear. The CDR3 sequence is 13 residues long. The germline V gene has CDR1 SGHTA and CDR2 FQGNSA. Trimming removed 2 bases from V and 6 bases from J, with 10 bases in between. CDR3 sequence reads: CASSLTGIAEAFF. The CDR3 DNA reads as TGTGCCAGCAGCTTAACCGGAATCGCTGAAGCTTTCTTT.

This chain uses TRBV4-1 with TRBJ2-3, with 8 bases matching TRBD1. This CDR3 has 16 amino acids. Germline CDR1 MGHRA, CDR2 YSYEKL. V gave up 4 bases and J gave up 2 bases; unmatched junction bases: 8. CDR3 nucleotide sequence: TGCGCCAGCAGCCGCCCGGGACAGGTGAACACAGATACGCAGTATTTT. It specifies CASSRPGQVNTDTQYF.

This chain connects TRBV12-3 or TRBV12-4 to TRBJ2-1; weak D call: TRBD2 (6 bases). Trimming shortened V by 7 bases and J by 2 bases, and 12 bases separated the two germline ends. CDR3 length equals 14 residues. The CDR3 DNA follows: TGTGCCAGCAAGCCGGGAGAGGCCTACAATGAGCAGTTCTTC. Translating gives CASKPGEAYNEQFF.

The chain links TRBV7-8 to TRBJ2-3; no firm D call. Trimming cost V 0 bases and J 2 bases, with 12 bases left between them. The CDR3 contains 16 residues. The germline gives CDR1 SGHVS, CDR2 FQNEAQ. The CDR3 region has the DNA TGTGCCAGCAGCTTAGCGTCCAGAGAAAACACAGATACGCAGTATTTT. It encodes CASSLASRENTDTQYF. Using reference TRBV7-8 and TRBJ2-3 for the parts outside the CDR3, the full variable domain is GAGVSQSPRYKVAKRGQDVALRCDPISGHVSLFWYQQALGQGPEFLTYFQNEAQLDKSGLPSDRFFAERPEGSVSTLKIQRTQQEDSAVYLCASSLASRENTDTQYFGPGTRLTVL.

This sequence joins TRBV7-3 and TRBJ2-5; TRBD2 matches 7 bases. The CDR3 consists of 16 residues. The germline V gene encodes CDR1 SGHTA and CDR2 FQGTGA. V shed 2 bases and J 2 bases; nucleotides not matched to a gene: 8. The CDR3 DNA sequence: TGTGCCAGCAGCTTATTGGGCGGGAGTGGGCAAGAGACCCAGTACTTC. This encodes CASSLLGGSGQETQYF.

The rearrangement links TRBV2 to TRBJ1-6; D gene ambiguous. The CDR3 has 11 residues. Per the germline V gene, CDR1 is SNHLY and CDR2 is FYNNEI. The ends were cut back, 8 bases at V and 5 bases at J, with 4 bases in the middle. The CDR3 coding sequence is TGTGCCAGCGGGGATAATTCACCCCTCCACTTT. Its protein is CASGDNSPLHF.

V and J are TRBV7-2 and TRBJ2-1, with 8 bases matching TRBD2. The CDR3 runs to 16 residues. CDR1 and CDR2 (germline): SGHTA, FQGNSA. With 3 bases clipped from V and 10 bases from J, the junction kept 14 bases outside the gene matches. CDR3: CASSLGAGGGPYEQFF. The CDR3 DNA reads TGTGCCAGCAGCTTGGGGGCGGGAGGCGGACCTTACGAGCAGTTCTTC.

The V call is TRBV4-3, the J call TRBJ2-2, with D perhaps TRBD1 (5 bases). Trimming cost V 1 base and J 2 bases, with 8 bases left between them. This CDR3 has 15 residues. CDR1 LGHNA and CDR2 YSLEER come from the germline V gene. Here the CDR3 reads CASSQGQGNTGELFF. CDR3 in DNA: TGCGCCAGCAGCCAAGGCCAGGGAAACACCGGGGAGCTGTTTTTT.

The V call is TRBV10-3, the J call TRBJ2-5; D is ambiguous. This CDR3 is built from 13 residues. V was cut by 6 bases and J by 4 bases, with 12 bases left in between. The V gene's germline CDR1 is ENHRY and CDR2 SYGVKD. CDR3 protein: CAIRGPKGETQYF. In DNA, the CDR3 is TGTGCCATCAGGGGCCCAAAGGGAGAGACCCAGTACTTC.

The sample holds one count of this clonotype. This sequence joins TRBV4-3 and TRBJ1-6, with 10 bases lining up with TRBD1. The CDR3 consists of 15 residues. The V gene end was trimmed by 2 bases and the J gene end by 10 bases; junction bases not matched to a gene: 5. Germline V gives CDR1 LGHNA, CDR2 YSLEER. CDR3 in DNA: TGCGCCAGCAGCCAAATCGGGACAGGGGAATCACCCCTCCACTTT. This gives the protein CASSQIGTGESPLHF.

As DNA, the CDR3 is TGTGCCAGCAGTTCGGAAGGGGATCGGCAGTACTTC. Amino acids: CASSSEGDRQYF. The chain employs TRBV27 and TRBJ2-7; D might be TRBD1 (5 bases). This CDR3 comprises 12 residues. In germline, CDR1 is MNHEY, CDR2 SMNVEV (reference sequence). The V end was cut by 4 bases, the J end by 9 bases, with 13 bases between.